This T cell receptor (beta chain) comes out of a study of T cells after posttransplantation cyclophosphamide. This clone is judged hyperexpanded. Treatment was busulfan-fludarabine conditioning, a marrow graft, and cyclophosphamide on days +3 and +4. The CDR3 loop spans 14 amino acids. V lost 4 bases and J lost 8; bases outside the gene matches: 6. From germline, CDR1 is SGHNT and CDR2 YYREEE (reference sequence). Sequencing was performed with immunoSEQ multiplex PCR; in TCRdb, only in-frame clones are kept and a portion is missing. The sample has around 5,000 clones, roughly 75% seen once; the top ten hold 34%.

The specimen comprised PBMCs, sampled after allogeneic stem cell transplant with posttransplant cyclophosphamide. The rearrangement links TRBV5-4 to TRBJ1-4, with 9 positions matching TRBD1. The TCR was taken from a male patient aged 60-69 years who received an allogeneic stem cell transplant from an unrelated donor, was CMV-positive, and had no GVHD. Some T cells may be supplied by the graft donor. The CDR3 bases are TGTGCCAGCAGCCAACAGGGGGCTGGCGAAAAACTGTTTTTT. Protein product: CASSQQGAGEKLFF.